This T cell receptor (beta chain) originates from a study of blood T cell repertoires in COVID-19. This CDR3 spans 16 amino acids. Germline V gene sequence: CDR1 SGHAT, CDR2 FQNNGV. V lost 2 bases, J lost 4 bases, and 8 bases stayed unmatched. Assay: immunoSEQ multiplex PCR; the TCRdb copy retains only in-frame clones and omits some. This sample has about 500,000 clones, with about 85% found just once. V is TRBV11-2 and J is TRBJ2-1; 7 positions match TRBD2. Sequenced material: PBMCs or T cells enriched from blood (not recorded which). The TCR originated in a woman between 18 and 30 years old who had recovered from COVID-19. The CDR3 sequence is CASSLRSSGAYNEQFF. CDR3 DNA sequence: TGTGCCAGCAGCTTAAGGTCTAGCGGTGCTTACAATGAGCAGTTCTTC.